This TCR beta chain was retrieved from a study of human T cells and chemical hapten exposure. MiXCR, applied by TCRdb to the RACE reads, yields one record per CDR3 protein. There are 270,000 or so distinct CDR3 sequences in the sample; approximately 8% occur only once, and roughly 1.2% lies in the top ten. Time point meaning: pre-sensitization, week 0. Treatment meaning: therapeutic diphenylcyclopropenone sensitization with weekly scalp DPC. Investigators collected blood before applying each patch test. Alopecia patients between 18 and 70 years old and suitable for DPC were used as donors. Concerning this clonotype: Its cognate antigen is unknown.

Study-wide results and limits: After DPC sensitization, TCRs above 1 in 1000 frequency showed no change. Significantly greater numbers of large CDR3 similarity clusters came from expanded TCRs than from controls.

Germline trimming cut 6 bases from V and 5 bases from J; bases unmatched to any gene: 11. This CDR3 spans 15 amino acids. Germline assignment: CDR1 DFQATT and CDR2 SNEGSKA (reference sequence). V and J are TRBV20-1 and TRBJ1-5; the match to TRBD1 covers 9 bases. The clonotype originates from a man aged 18 to 30 with alopecia areata. Some clones in this sample may be carry-over from other donors' samples. The sample was whole blood, taken in connection with sensitization to the hapten diphenylcyclopropenone (DPC). CDR3 region: CSAGLVGQGYQPQHF. CDR3 coding DNA: TGCAGTGCCGGCCTCGTAGGACAGGGGTATCAGCCCCAGCATTTT.